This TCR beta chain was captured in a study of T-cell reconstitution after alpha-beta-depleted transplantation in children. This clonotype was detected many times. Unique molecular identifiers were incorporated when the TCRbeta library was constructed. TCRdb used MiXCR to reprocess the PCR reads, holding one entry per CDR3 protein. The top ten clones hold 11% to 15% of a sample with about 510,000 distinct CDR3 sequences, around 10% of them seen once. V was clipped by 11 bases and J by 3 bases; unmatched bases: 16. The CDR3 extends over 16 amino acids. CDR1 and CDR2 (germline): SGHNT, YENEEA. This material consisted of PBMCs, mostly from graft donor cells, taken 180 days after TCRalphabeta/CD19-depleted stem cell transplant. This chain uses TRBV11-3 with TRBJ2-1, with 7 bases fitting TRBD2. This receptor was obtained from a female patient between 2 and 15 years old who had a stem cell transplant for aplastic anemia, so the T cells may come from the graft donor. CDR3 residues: CAASKSGGSIYNEQFF. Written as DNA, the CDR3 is TGTGCCGCCTCCAAATCGGGCGGGAGTATCTACAATGAGCAGTTCTTC.